A single sample is the source of the 26 T cell receptor beta chains below, sequenced in a study of blood T cell repertoires in COVID-19. Measured with immunoSEQ multiplex PCR; TCRdb has only the in-frame clones, and not every one. The repertoire has approximately 170,000 clones, roughly 93% of them found once; the top ten carry approximately 4.6%. The sequenced material came from peripheral blood. These receptors all stem from a man aged 18 to 35 with COVID-19, enrolled during active disease.

The rearrangement links TRBV27 to TRBJ1-5; the D is unclear. CDR1 is MNHEY, CDR2 SMNVEV, per germline (reference sequence). The V gene lost 7 bases and the J gene lost 1 base, with 14 bases spanning the gap. CDR3 length equals 15 residues. DNA of the CDR3: TGTGCCAGCAAGGTCGCGACACAAAGCAATCAGCCCCAGCATTTT. It encodes CASKVATQSNQPQHF.

The V gene is TRBV7-9, the J gene TRBJ1-1; no definite D call. The CDR3 contains 16 residues. V shed 2 bases and J shed 3 bases, with 16 bases lying between them. Germline V gene lookup returns CDR1 SEHNR and CDR2 FQNEAQ (reference sequence). CDR3 DNA: TGTGCCAGCAGCTTAAGCCGGACTACAGAATACACTGAAGCTTTCTTT. Amino acid sequence: CASSLSRTTEYTEAFF.

The chain is built from TRBV27 and TRBJ2-3; 7 bases line up with TRBD2. V gave up 6 bases and J gave up 1 base; unmatched junction bases: 7. This CDR3 has 15 amino acids. Per the germline V gene, CDR1 is MNHEY and CDR2 is SMNVEV (reference sequence). This chain's CDR3 is CASRGRVARTDTQYF. The CDR3 coding sequence is TGTGCCAGCAGGGGGAGGGTGGCACGCACAGATACGCAGTATTTT.

V is TRBV11-3 and J is TRBJ1-1, with D unclear. The CDR3 spans 13 residues. Germline V lookup: CDR1 SGHNT, CDR2 YENEEA. Deletions cut 1 base from V and 5 bases from J, with 8 bases between. CDR3 sequence reads: CASSLGRRTEAFF. CDR3 sequence (DNA): TGTGCCAGCAGCTTAGGGCGGCGGACTGAAGCTTTCTTT.

Written as DNA, the CDR3 is TGTGCCAGCAGTTGGCGGAGCTCCTACAATGAGCAGTTCTTC. Its translation is CASSWRSSYNEQFF. The chain is built from TRBV27 and TRBJ2-1; D remains unclear. In germline, CDR1 is MNHEY, CDR2 SMNVEV (reference sequence). This CDR3 has 14 residues. V was shortened by 4 bases and J by 0 bases, with 7 bases between the two germline ends.

The table lists this clone with a count of one. J is TRBJ2-1 and V is TRBV28, with 10 bases aligning to TRBD2. CDR1 and CDR2 (germline): MDHEN, SYDVKM. Losses at the gene ends were 5 bases for V and 2 bases for J; bases not matched to a gene: 3. The CDR3 covers 15 residues. The CDR3 here is CASSVLAGAYNEQFF. Written as DNA, the CDR3 is TGTGCCAGCAGTGTTCTAGCGGGAGCCTACAATGAGCAGTTCTTC.

This chain links TRBV2 with TRBJ2-3; D is undetermined. Germline V CDR1 and CDR2: SNHLY, FYNNEI. The CDR3 spans 14 residues. Trimming pared 10 bases from V and 3 bases from J, leaving 17 bases between. The CDR3 reads CAITPLGITDTQYF. The DNA for the CDR3 is TGTGCCATTACACCCCTGGGCATTACAGATACGCAGTATTTT.

The chain recombines TRBV4-2 with TRBJ1-2, with TRBD1 matching 10 bases. Trimming at V came to 4 bases and at J to 4 bases, leaving 9 bases not matched to a gene. The germline gives CDR1 LGHNA, CDR2 YNFKEQ. CDR3 length: 16 residues. CDR3 sequence: CASSPPGQGVSYGYTF. CDR3 nucleotide sequence: TGTGCCAGCAGCCCGCCCGGACAGGGGGTTAGCTATGGCTACACCTTC.

The chain couples TRBV19 to TRBJ2-7; 9 positions match TRBD2. This CDR3 has 15 amino acids. V shed 5 bases, J shed 0 bases, and the junction held 5 bases outside the gene matches. The V gene's germline CDR1 is LNHDA and CDR2 SQIVND (reference sequence). The CDR3 loop reads CASSPSGRPSYEQYF. As DNA, the CDR3 is TGTGCCAGTAGTCCGAGCGGGAGGCCCTCCTACGAGCAGTACTTC.

This clone occurred once. This CDR3 reads CASGLGGHTVNEQFF. The CDR3, as DNA: TGTGCTAGTGGTTTGGGGGGACACACCGTCAATGAGCAGTTCTTC. The chain combines TRBV12-5 with TRBJ2-1; D may be TRBD1 (6 bases). The germline V gene has CDR1 LGHNT and CDR2 FRNRAP. V gave up 1 base and J gave up 6 bases, with 13 bases separating them. The CDR3 is 15 amino acids. Variable domain in full (rest from reference TRBV12-5 and TRBJ2-1): DARVTQTPRHKVTEMGQEVTMRCQPILGHNTVFWYRQTMMQGLELLAYFRNRAPLDDSGMPKDRFSAEMPDATLATLKIQPSEPRDSAVYFCASGLGGHTVNEQFFGPGTRLTVL.

This sequence joins TRBV3-1 (or the pseudogene TRBV3-2) and TRBJ2-7; 11 bases line up with TRBD1. The CDR3 is 16 amino acids. The junction had 5 bases not matched to a gene; V was cut back by 1 base and J by 3 bases. Germline loops: CDR1 LGHDT, CDR2 YNNKEL (reference sequence). Written as DNA, the CDR3 is TGTGCCAGCAGCCAAGCATCCGGGACAGGGGGCTACGAGCAGTACTTC. Its protein is CASSQASGTGGYEQYF.

This clone was observed once. This chain uses TRBV15 with TRBJ2-1; 11 bases are shared with TRBD2. V trimming: 6 bases; J trimming: 11 bases; junction bases outside the gene matches: 3. CDR3 length: 12 amino acids. Germline loops: CDR1 LNHNV, CDR2 YYDKDF (reference sequence). Here the CDR3 DNA reads TGTGCCACCAGGGGACTAGCGGACAAGCAGTTCTTC. It encodes CATRGLADKQFF.

V usage is TRBV6-4 and J usage is TRBJ2-1, with 9 bases lining up with TRBD2. The CDR3 sequence is 15 residues long. With V trimmed by 0 bases and J by 7 bases, 4 bases remained unmatched. The germline CDR1 and CDR2 sequences are MRHNA and SNTAGT. The CDR3 DNA reads as TGTGCCAGCAGTGACTCGGCTAGCGGGATTAATGAGCAGTTCTTC. Protein product: CASSDSASGINEQFF.

The rearrangement links TRBV28 to TRBJ2-3; D remains ambiguous. Germline V lookup: CDR1 MDHEN, CDR2 SYDVKM. Trimming shortened V by 6 bases and J by 1 base, and 5 bases separated the two germline ends. The CDR3 extends over 12 amino acids. CDR3 nucleotides: TGTGCCAGCAGAGAGGGCACAGATACGCAGTATTTT. This gives the protein CASREGTDTQYF. The full variable domain, in which reference TRBV28 and TRBJ2-3 provide the parts outside the CDR3, is DVKVTQSSRYLVKRTGEKVFLECVQDMDHENMFWYRQDPGLGLRLIYFSYDVKMKEKGDIPEGYSVSREKKERFSLILESASTNQTSMYLCASREGTDTQYFGPGTRLTVL.

The chain couples TRBV4-3 to TRBJ1-6; D might be TRBD1 (6 bases). The CDR3 has 15 amino acids. V was pared by 0 bases and J by 13 bases, with 16 bases between. Germline V gives CDR1 LGHNA, CDR2 YSLEER. The CDR3 DNA sequence: TGCGCCAGCAGCCAAGAGAGGGGGGGGTTAGATCCCCTCCACTTT. Translating it yields CASSQERGGLDPLHF.

The CDR3 nucleotides read TGTGCCAGCAGTTTAGGGGTACTAGCGGGGCACCTCTCCTACAATGAGCAGTTCTTC. Protein: CASSLGVLAGHLSYNEQFF. The chain carries TRBV27 and TRBJ2-1; the match to TRBD2 covers 10 bases. This CDR3 comprises 19 residues. Trimming cost V 2 bases and J 0 bases; bases outside gene matches: 10. CDR1 MNHEY and CDR2 SMNVEV come from the germline V gene (reference sequence).

This chain connects TRBV19 to TRBJ2-5; D gene unclear. The CDR3 extends over 13 amino acids. The V end lost 3 bases, the J end lost 2 bases, and 7 bases lay between the germline ends. Germline values: CDR1 LNHDA, CDR2 SQIVND (reference sequence). The CDR3 spells CASSISVQETQYF. Written as DNA, the CDR3 is TGTGCCAGTAGTATCAGTGTGCAAGAGACCCAGTACTTC.

The chain employs TRBV19 and TRBJ1-2; D not certain. The CDR3 sequence is 13 residues long. Germline V gene sequence: CDR1 LNHDA, CDR2 SQIVND (reference sequence). V lost 3 bases and J lost 2, with 7 bases in between. The CDR3 protein is CASSIRRNYGYTF. The CDR3 nucleotides read TGTGCCAGTAGTATCAGGAGGAACTATGGCTACACCTTC. Full variable domain (missing parts from reference TRBV19 and TRBJ1-2): DGGITQSPKYLFRKEGQNVTLSCEQNLNHDAMYWYRQDPGQGLRLIYYSQIVNDFQKGDIAEGYSVSREKKESFPLTVTSAQKNPTAFYLCASSIRRNYGYTFGSGTRLTVV.

The J gene is TRBJ2-1, the V gene TRBV19, with D uncertain. There are 15 residues in the CDR3. Germline CDR1 is LNHDA and CDR2 is SQIVND (reference sequence). V was trimmed by 3 bases and J by 4 bases, leaving 13 bases between them. CDR3 residues: CASSITIESYNEQFF. As DNA, the CDR3 is TGTGCCAGTAGTATTACTATCGAGAGTTACAATGAGCAGTTCTTC.

This clone showed up just a few times. The chain is built from TRBV10-3 and TRBJ1-2, with 8 bases fitting TRBD1. This CDR3 spans 16 amino acids. The ends lost 3 bases at V and 3 bases at J; junction bases unmatched: 9. Germline CDR1 ENHRY, CDR2 SYGVKD. The CDR3 region is CAISDFAGTGDYGYTF. In DNA, the CDR3 is TGTGCCATCAGTGATTTCGCCGGGACAGGTGACTATGGCTACACCTTC.

The V gene is TRBV11-2, the J gene TRBJ2-2, with 9 bases identical to TRBD2. In germline, CDR1 is SGHAT, CDR2 FQNNGV. The V segment lost 0 bases and the J segment 7 bases; nucleotides outside the gene matches: 6. The CDR3 extends over 16 amino acids. CDR3 DNA sequence: TGTGCCAGCAGCTTAGATGTTAAGCGGGAGGACGGGGAGCTGTTTTTT. Amino acid sequence: CASSLDVKREDGELFF.

This chain uses TRBV19 with TRBJ2-5; weak D call: TRBD1 (6 bases). Trimming shortened V by 2 bases and J by 4 bases, and 11 bases separated the two germline ends. Germline V lookup: CDR1 LNHDA, CDR2 SQIVND (reference sequence). The CDR3 spans 14 residues. This chain's CDR3 is CASSIRRGGETQYF. CDR3 nucleotides: TGTGCCAGTAGTATACGGCGAGGGGGAGAGACCCAGTACTTC.

Only one count was recorded for this clone. This chain joins TRBV7-6 and TRBJ2-7; TRBD2 aligns across 7 bases. CDR3 length: 14 residues. Germline V gene data show CDR1 as SGHVS and CDR2 as FNYEAQ. The trim removed 2 bases at V and 0 bases at J, leaving 1 base unmatched. The CDR3: CASSLLAASYEQYF. CDR3 DNA: TGTGCCAGCAGCTTACTAGCGGCCTCCTACGAGCAGTACTTC.

J is TRBJ2-3 and V is TRBV21-1; the table calls TRBD1, which could not be checked here. TRBV21-1 is termed a pseudogene. This CDR3 spans 15 amino acids. This CDR3 reads CASSKDRGGTDTQYF. The CDR3 DNA reads TGTGCCAGCAGCAAAGACAGGGGTGGCACAGATACGCAGTATTTT.

The chain joins TRBV5-6 to TRBJ1-1; 7 nucleotides align to TRBD1. Germline V gene data show CDR1 as SGHDT and CDR2 as YYEEEE. The length of the CDR3 is 16 residues. With V trimmed by 0 bases and J by 4 bases, 9 bases remained unmatched. The CDR3 loop is CASSLGLSDRATEAFF. The CDR3 DNA is TGTGCCAGCAGCTTGGGTTTAAGTGACAGGGCCACTGAAGCTTTCTTT.

The CDR3, as DNA: TGCGCCAGCAGCCTCAGACAGGGATACACAGATACGCAGTATTTT. Its protein product is CASSLRQGYTDTQYF. This rearrangement joins TRBV5-1 to TRBJ2-3; TRBD1 matches 7 bases. This CDR3 is 15 amino acids long. The J segment lost 2 bases and the V segment lost 4 bases, leaving 7 bases of the junction unmatched. Germline values: CDR1 SGHRS, CDR2 YFSETQ.